The entry that follows covers one T cell receptor beta chain sequence. This sample was included in a study of control samples from healthy donors and cancer patients. Clones were sequenced by immunoSEQ multiplex PCR, and TCRdb holds only the in-frame ones, with some missing. Of roughly 70,000 clones in the sample, around 93% were seen once. V was trimmed by 2 bases and J by 3 bases, leaving 8 bases between them. The V gene's germline CDR1 is SGHRS and CDR2 YFSETQ. CDR3 length equals 13 residues. V gene TRBV5-1 combines with J gene TRBJ1-1; D is perhaps TRBD1 (5 bases). The sample comprised blood. The clonotype comes from a woman between 25 and 40 years old in good health. CDR3 DNA: TGCGCCAGCAGCTTTGACAGCTACACTGAAGCTTTCTTT. Protein sequence: CASSFDSYTEAFF.